Shown below are 8 T cell receptor beta chains from a single sample sequenced in a study of cytotoxic CD8 clonotypes in ibrutinib-treated CLL. Sequenced by immunoSEQ multiplex PCR; TCRdb stores in-frame clones only, minus some. The sample shows a few hundred thousand clones, under 80% of them seen only once. Sequenced here: PBMCs, sampled after 24 months of ibrutinib treatment. The receptors here all came from a human donor with chronic lymphocytic leukemia.

The J gene is TRBJ1-1, the V gene TRBV9; perhaps TRBD1 as D (6 bases). Trimming shortened V by 3 bases and J by 1 base, and 10 bases separated the two germline ends. The CDR3 is made up of 14 amino acids. Germline V lookup: CDR1 SGDLS, CDR2 YYNGEE. In nucleotides, the CDR3 is TGTGCCAGCAGCGCAGGGGCGCCGAACACTGAAGCTTTCTTT. Translated, it gives CASSAGAPNTEAFF. The full variable domain, in which reference TRBV9 and TRBJ1-1 provide the parts outside the CDR3, is DSGVTQTPKHLITATGQRVTLRCSPRSGDLSVYWYQQSLDQGLQFLIQYYNGEERAKGNILERFSAQQFPDLHSELNLSSLELGDSALYFCASSAGAPNTEAFFGQGTRLTVV.

This clone was recorded at least ten times. This chain links TRBV2 with TRBJ2-5; D is possibly TRBD1 (5 bases). The germline V gene has CDR1 SNHLY and CDR2 FYNNEI. The V end was cut by 5 bases, the J end by 2 bases, with 18 bases between. CDR3 length: 16 residues. The CDR3 spells CASSRRTTPNQETQYF. The CDR3 DNA follows: TGTGCCAGCAGTAGGCGGACAACGCCTAATCAAGAGACCCAGTACTTC.

V gene TRBV15 combines with J gene TRBJ1-5; D is ambiguous. This CDR3 has 15 amino acids. Germline CDR1 and CDR2: LNHNV and YYDKDF (reference sequence). V lost 6 bases and J 0 bases, leaving 12 bases between the germline ends. The CDR3 nucleotides are TGTGCCACCAGTAATAAGGATTATAGCAATCAGCCCCAGCATTTT. It translates to CATSNKDYSNQPQHF.

This clone was seen once. The chain is built from TRBV5-1 and TRBJ2-2; 11 bases are a match to TRBD2. Germline lookup yields CDR1 SGHRS and CDR2 YFSETQ. Trimming at V came to 3 bases and at J to 5 bases, leaving 3 bases not matched to a gene. The CDR3 runs 15 residues. The CDR3 DNA sequence: TGCGCCAGCAGCTCAAGGACTAGCGGGACCGGGGAGCTGTTTTTT. Encoded protein: CASSSRTSGTGELFF.

V usage is TRBV13 and J usage is TRBJ1-1; 8 bases match TRBD1. V shed 7 bases and J 5 bases; nucleotides not matched to a gene: 9. Germline V CDR1 and CDR2: PRHDT, FYEKMQ (reference sequence). There are 14 residues in the CDR3. The CDR3 nucleotides are TGTGCCAGCATCAACAGGGGGGCAGTAACTGAAGCTTTCTTT. Translating gives CASINRGAVTEAFF.

This rearrangement joins TRBV7-6 to TRBJ2-5, with 9 nucleotides matching TRBD1. V shed 5 bases and J 4 bases; nucleotides not matched to a gene: 8. CDR1 and CDR2 (germline): SGHVS, FNYEAQ. This CDR3 spans 15 amino acids. CDR3 in amino acids: CASSRTGGAVETQYF. The CDR3, as DNA: TGTGCCAGCAGCCGAACAGGGGGCGCGGTAGAGACCCAGTACTTC. Looking up the rest from reference TRBV7-6 and TRBJ2-5 gives the full variable domain: GAGVSQSPRYKVTKRGQDVALRCDPISGHVSLYWYRQALGQGPEFLTYFNYEAQQDKSGLPNDRFSAERPEGSISTLTIQRTEQRDSAMYRCASSRTGGAVETQYFGPGTRLLVL.

This clone was observed once. The chain links TRBV18 to TRBJ2-7, with TRBD1 matching over 11 bases. CDR1 KGHSH and CDR2 LQKENI come from the germline V gene. V was clipped by 6 bases and J by 4 bases; unmatched bases: 8. This CDR3 has 15 amino acids. The CDR3 region has the DNA TGTGCCAGCTCCCCTCCGGGACAGGGGGATTACGAGCAGTACTTC. Protein product: CASSPPGQGDYEQYF.

The chain uses TRBV29-1 and TRBJ2-5, with D possibly being TRBD1 or TRBD2 (5 bases each). CDR1 and CDR2 from the germline V gene are SQVTM and ANQGSEA. The CDR3 sequence is 13 residues long. The germline V and J ends were trimmed by 7 bases and 1 base, with 13 bases remaining between them. The CDR3 region has the DNA TGCAGCGCGCCGGGACGGCTCCAAGAGACCCAGTACTTC. Its translation: CSAPGRLQETQYF.